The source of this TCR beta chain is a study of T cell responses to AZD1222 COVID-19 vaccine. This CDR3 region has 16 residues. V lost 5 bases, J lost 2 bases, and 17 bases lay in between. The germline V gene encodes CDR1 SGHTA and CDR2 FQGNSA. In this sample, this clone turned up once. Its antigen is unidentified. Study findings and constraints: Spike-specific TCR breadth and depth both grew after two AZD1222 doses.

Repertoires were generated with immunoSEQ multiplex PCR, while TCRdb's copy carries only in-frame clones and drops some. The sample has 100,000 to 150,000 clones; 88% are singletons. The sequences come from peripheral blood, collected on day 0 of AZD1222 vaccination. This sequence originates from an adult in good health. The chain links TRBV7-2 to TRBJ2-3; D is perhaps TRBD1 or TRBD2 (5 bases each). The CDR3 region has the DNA TGTGCCAGCAGCGAGAGTCGACGGGGCGTCACAGATACGCAGTATTTT. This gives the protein CASSESRRGVTDTQYF.